This T cell receptor beta chain was retrieved from a study of T cells expressing NK-cell markers. TCRdb reprocessed the 5' RACE reads; each CDR3 protein has one entry and no DNA is given. Recorded for this sample: over 120,000 distinct CDR3 sequences. The TCR sequence derives from a man between 18 and 35 years old in good health. The sample taken for sequencing was blood T cells: a sorted CD56 or NKG2C T cell subset, CD4+ or CD8+ T cells, or bulk PBMC T cells (not recorded which).

The CDR3 loop reads CASSPLPGQGAPGELFF. The V call is TRBV4-1, the J call TRBJ2-2; the TRBD1 assignment by TCRdb is unverifiable without DNA. CDR3 size: 17 residues. The germline CDR1 and CDR2 sequences are MGHRA and YSYEKL.